This TCR beta chain was documented in a study of control samples from healthy donors and cancer patients. Data came from immunoSEQ multiplex PCR; TCRdb stores just in-frame clones and leaves some out. The sample contains about 140,000 clones, approximately 94% of which appear only once. With 2 bases removed from V and 0 bases from J, the gap between germline ends came to 2 bases. CDR1 and CDR2 from the germline V gene are MNHEY and SVGEGT. CDR3 size: 13 residues. Material: blood. The receptor was isolated from a man between 40 and 49 years old in good health. The chain joins TRBV6-2 or TRBV6-3 to TRBJ1-5; D gene uncertain. CDR3 protein: CASSYPSNQPQHF. In DNA, the CDR3 is TGTGCCAGCAGTTACCCTAGCAATCAGCCCCAGCATTTT.